Listed below are T cell receptor beta chains from one sample, sequenced in a study of T-cell reconstitution after alpha-beta-depleted transplantation in children. TCRdb reanalysed the PCR reads using MiXCR and keeps one entry per CDR3 protein. The data contain approximately 500,000 distinct CDR3 sequences, over 9.5% of them singletons. The sample in question was PBMCs, obtained before TCRalphabeta/CD19-depleted stem cell transplant. Every receptor here comes from a child between 2 and 9 years old with inherited bone marrow failure, due to receive a stem cell transplant. The CDR3 runs from the conserved cysteine through the conserved F or W. D genes are given only for firm matches. Clone size is given for some rows only: seen once, a few or many times, or a class if the clone is expanded.

V gene	clone size	J gene	D gene	CDR3 DNA	CDR3 protein
TRBV2	many	TRBJ1-6	-	TGTGCCAGCAGTGAAGGTTCTTCACCCCTCCACTTT	CASSEGSSPLHF
TRBV20-1	many	TRBJ2-7	TRBD1	TGCAGTGCTGCTCTACAGGGGATAGGCGAGCAGTACTTC	CSAALQGIGEQYF
TRBV7-2	many	TRBJ2-3	-	TGTGCCAGCAGCTCACGGGGGTATACGCAGTATTTT	CASSSRGYTQYF
TRBV5-6	many	TRBJ1-5	-	TGTGCCAGCAGCTCAAGGGAAAATCAGCCCCAGCATTTT	CASSSRENQPQHF
TRBV2	many	TRBJ2-6	-	TGTGCCAGCACAGGGGGGTCTGGGGCCAACGTCCTGACTTTC	CASTGGSGANVLTF
TRBV6-1	many	TRBJ2-1	-	TGTGCCAGCAGTGAAGGGACCTGGTATGAGCAGTTCTTC	CASSEGTWYEQFF
TRBV4-2	-	TRBJ2-7	-	TGTGCCAGCAGCCAAGATCTTAGAACTACACGCGTCGAGCAGTACTTC	CASSQDLRTTRVEQYF
TRBV4-3	many	TRBJ1-2	-	TGCGCCAGCAGCCAACTTGCCGGTAATGGCTACACCTTC	CASSQLAGNGYTF
TRBV28	many	TRBJ1-5	-	TGTGCCAGCAGTTTCCGTCAGCCCCAGCATTTT	CASSFRQPQHF
TRBV29-1	many	TRBJ2-7	-	TGCAGCGTCCACGCCGGCGCAGGGGGGGCCTACGAGCAGTACTTC	CSVHAGAGGAYEQYF
TRBV7-2	many	TRBJ1-1	TRBD1	TGTGCCAGCAGCTGGGGGACAGGGTTGAACACTGAAGCTTTCTTT	CASSWGTGLNTEAFF
TRBV20-1	many	TRBJ2-7	-	TGCAGTGCTAGCGTTCGATTCCCCTACGAGCAGTACTTC	CSASVRFPYEQYF
TRBV18	many	TRBJ2-2	-	TGTGCCAGCTCACCACCGAACGGGAGAGGCACCGGGGAGCTGTTTTTT	CASSPPNGRGTGELFF
TRBV20-1	once	TRBJ2-7	TRBD2	TGCAGTGCTCCCCTGGCGGGAGTGGCCTACGAGCAGTACTTC	CSAPLAGVAYEQYF
TRBV7-8	many	TRBJ2-2	-	TGTGCCAGCAGCTTAGATGCAGGGGGAGGAACCGGGGAGCTGTTTTTT	CASSLDAGGGTGELFF
TRBV20-1	few	TRBJ1-2	TRBD1	TGCAGTGGCCACACGGGACAGCCCTATGGCTACACCTTC	CSGHTGQPYGYTF
TRBV12-3/TRBV12-4	many	TRBJ2-7	TRBD2	TGTGCCAGCAGTTTACTGAGCGGGGACTACGAGCAGTACTTC	CASSLLSGDYEQYF
TRBV6-2/TRBV6-3	-	TRBJ2-1	TRBD2	TGTGCCAGCAGTTCTGAACGACCGGGACGCCCTAGTTCTAGCGGGATAACCTACAATGAGCAGTTCTTC	CASSSERPGRPSSSGITYNEQFF
TRBV29-1	many	TRBJ2-3	TRBD1	TGCAGCGTCGGTTTCACAGGGGGGCCAGATACGCAGTATTTT	CSVGFTGGPDTQYF
TRBV5-1	many	TRBJ1-4	-	TGCGCCAGCAGCTTGGGCCTACTTTCCGCAACTAATGAAAAACTGTTTTTT	CASSLGLLSATNEKLFF
TRBV9	many	TRBJ2-3	-	TGTGCCAGCAGCGTAGAGGGGACACCCCCCAGCCCAGATACGCAGTATTTT	CASSVEGTPPSPDTQYF
TRBV2	many	TRBJ1-1	-	TGTGCCAGCAGCGTCATGAACACTGAAGCTTTCTTT	CASSVMNTEAFF
TRBV18	many	TRBJ2-2	-	TGTGCCAGCTCACCAATCTTGGACGCCTCGAACACCGGGGAGCTGTTTTTT	CASSPILDASNTGELFF
TRBV7-8	many	TRBJ2-3	TRBD2	TGTGCCAGCATTCGGACTAGCGGGACCACAGATACGCAGTATTTT	CASIRTSGTTDTQYF
TRBV5-1	many	TRBJ2-4	-	TGCGCCAGCAGGAGGGAGACTGGTCTTTTCATTCAGTACTTC	CASRRETGLFIQYF
TRBV7-2	many	TRBJ2-1	TRBD2	TGTGCCAGCAGCTTAATTTCAGGACTAGCTTTTGATGAGCAGTTCTTC	CASSLISGLAFDEQFF
TRBV4-3	many	TRBJ2-1	-	TGCGCCAGCAGCCCCCGACTAGAGTATGAGCAGTTCTTC	CASSPRLEYEQFF
TRBV4-3	many	TRBJ2-2	-	TGCGCCAGCAGCCAAGGCCACGGACTACTCACCGGGGAGCTGTTTTTT	CASSQGHGLLTGELFF
TRBV29-1	many	TRBJ1-1	-	TGCAGCGCTCGACGGACGGACACTGAAGCTTTCTTT	CSARRTDTEAFF
TRBV6-1	many	TRBJ2-7	TRBD2	TGTGCCAGCAGAGGGACTACGACCTACGAGCAGTACTTC	CASRGTTTYEQYF
TRBV5-1	many	TRBJ1-1	TRBD1	TGCGCCAGCAGTAGATTCGACAGGGAGAACACTGAAGCTTTCTTT	CASSRFDRENTEAFF
TRBV7-9	many	TRBJ2-7	-	TGTGCCAGCAGCTTTCGGTCCCACGAGCAGTACTTC	CASSFRSHEQYF
TRBV6-2/TRBV6-3	-	TRBJ2-7	-	TGTGCCAGCACGAACAGATACCGATCCTACGAGCAGTACTTC	CASTNRYRSYEQYF
TRBV12-3/TRBV12-4	-	TRBJ2-5	-	TGTGCCAGCAGTTTTAGAAGGGTAGAGACCCAGTACTTC	CASSFRRVETQYF
TRBV24-1	many	TRBJ2-5	-	TGTGCCACCAGTGATCGGAGGACCGAACAAGAGACCCAGTACTTC	CATSDRRTEQETQYF
TRBV7-9	-	TRBJ2-3	TRBD2	TGTGCCAGTCGGGGGGTTGGGTCAGATACGCAGTATTTT	CASRGVGSDTQYF
TRBV4-2	-	TRBJ2-6	TRBD1	TGTGCCAGCAGCCAAGACGTGCCAGGGGGCTCTGGGGCCAACGTCCTGACTTTC	CASSQDVPGGSGANVLTF
TRBV5-4	many	TRBJ1-4	-	TGTGCCAGCAGCCCCGGTAGCGCCCTTCAGGATGAAAAACTGTTTTTT	CASSPGSALQDEKLFF
TRBV12-3/TRBV12-4	-	TRBJ1-1	TRBD1	TGTGCCAGCAGTAGTCATCCAGGGGGACTCAACACTGAAGCTTTCTTT	CASSSHPGGLNTEAFF
TRBV21-1	few	TRBJ2-6	-	TGTGCCAGCAGCTATAATCGGGGGGCTGGGGCCAACGTCCTGACTTTC	CASSYNRGAGANVLTF
TRBV7-8	many	TRBJ1-2	TRBD1	TGTGCCAGCAGCTTAGACCAGGGGGATAACTATGGCTACACCTTC	CASSLDQGDNYGYTF
TRBV7-9	few	TRBJ2-7	-	TGTGCCAGCAGCTTAGTCGGGAGAGAACGCGAGCAGTACTTC	CASSLVGREREQYF
TRBV29-1	many	TRBJ1-6	-	TGCAGCGTTGAGGGGGGGCCGCGATTTGGATCACCCCTCCACTTT	CSVEGGPRFGSPLHF
TRBV12-3/TRBV12-4	many	TRBJ1-2	-	TGTGCCAGCAGTTTTCTATCCGGGGCTGGTGGCTACACCTTC	CASSFLSGAGGYTF
TRBV6-5	-	TRBJ2-7	-	TGTGCCAGCAGTTACGGGTTCCCTAAAGAGCAGTACTTC	CASSYGFPKEQYF
TRBV7-9	-	TRBJ1-1	TRBD1	TGTGCCAGGAGCCCCCGGGACAGGGGTTATGAAGCTTTCTTT	CARSPRDRGYEAFF
TRBV7-8	few	TRBJ2-3	TRBD2	TGTGCCAGCAGCTCTCTAGCGGCCCCCGATACGCAGTATTTT	CASSSLAAPDTQYF
TRBV7-9	many	TRBJ2-3	-	TGTGCCAGCAGCCCCGGGTCCGATACGCAGTATTTT	CASSPGSDTQYF
TRBV30	few	TRBJ2-3	TRBD2	TGTGCCTGGGAATTAGCGGGAGGGGGCACAGATACGCAGTATTTT	CAWELAGGGTDTQYF
TRBV2	many	TRBJ2-7	TRBD2	TGTGCCAGCAGTGAGACTAGCGGGAACGGCGAGCAGTACTTC	CASSETSGNGEQYF
TRBV5-6	few	TRBJ1-1	-	TGTGCCAGCAGCTGGGGGACGAACACTGAAGCTTTCTTT	CASSWGTNTEAFF